What follows are 16 T cell receptor beta chains derived from one specimen sequenced in a study of blood T cell repertoires in COVID-19. Profiling relied on immunoSEQ multiplex PCR, and the TCRdb table lists in-frame clones only, not all of them. Here the sample spans about 200,000 clones, 65% to 85% being singletons. The sequenced material came from PBMCs or T cells enriched from blood (not recorded which). The receptors shown here come from a woman in her 40s with acute COVID-19.

This sequence joins TRBV19 and TRBJ1-4; D may be TRBD1 (5 bases). V was shortened by 5 bases and J by 0 bases, with 10 bases between the two germline ends. This CDR3 is 15 amino acids long. Per the germline V gene, CDR1 is LNHDA and CDR2 is SQIVND (reference sequence). CDR3 sequence reads: CASSPQDATNEKLFF. The CDR3 nucleotides read TGTGCCAGTAGTCCACAGGATGCAACTAATGAAAAACTGTTTTTT.

This rearrangement joins TRBV6-5 to TRBJ2-7; TRBD1 matches at 8 bases. With 6 bases clipped from V and 6 bases from J, the junction kept 10 bases outside the gene matches. Germline CDR1 is MNHEY and CDR2 is SVGAGI. CDR3 length: 14 residues. The CDR3 sequence is CASSFGGGTGEQYF. CDR3 DNA: TGTGCCAGCAGCTTTGGTGGGGGGACAGGCGAGCAGTACTTC.

The chain combines TRBV9 with TRBJ1-6, with TRBD1 as a possible D gene (5 bases). V was cut by 2 bases and J by 7 bases, with 13 bases left in between. The CDR3 contains 15 residues. Germline assignment: CDR1 SGDLS and CDR2 YYNGEE. This CDR3 reads CASSVLGRENSPLHF. In nucleotides, the CDR3 is TGTGCCAGCAGCGTTCTGGGCAGGGAAAATTCACCCCTCCACTTT.

V is TRBV6-1 and J is TRBJ2-3; D gene uncertain. This CDR3 region has 16 residues. Germline V CDR1 and CDR2: MNHNS, SASEGT. V was cut by 1 base and J by 2 bases, with 13 bases left in between. The CDR3 nucleotides are TGTGCCAGCAGTGAAGACTTAGAAGGAGTCACAGATACGCAGTATTTT. Amino acids: CASSEDLEGVTDTQYF.

The genes are TRBV5-1 and TRBJ2-1, with 14 bases aligning to TRBD2. J lost 6 bases, V lost 4 bases, and 6 bases had no gene match. The CDR3 loop spans 16 amino acids. Germline V gives CDR1 SGHRS, CDR2 YFSETQ. CDR3 region: CASSVGTSGGSNEQFF. CDR3 sequence (DNA): TGCGCCAGCAGCGTCGGGACTAGCGGGGGCTCCAATGAGCAGTTCTTC.

The chain is built from TRBV7-9 and TRBJ1-2, with D possibly matching TRBD1 (6 bases). The CDR3 consists of 14 residues. Germline V gene lookup returns CDR1 SEHNR and CDR2 FQNEAQ (reference sequence). Trimming removed 5 bases from V and 4 bases from J, with 14 bases in between. CDR3 in DNA: TGTGCCAGCAGCATGACAGGTCCCCGCTATGGCTACACCTTC. It encodes CASSMTGPRYGYTF.

Only one count was recorded for this clone. The V gene is TRBV6-1, the J gene TRBJ2-1; 10 bases align to TRBD2. The V and J ends lost 2 bases and 4 bases, in that order; junction bases with no gene match: 2. Germline lookup yields CDR1 MNHNS and CDR2 SASEGT. The length of the CDR3 is 15 residues. In DNA, the CDR3 is TGTGCCAGCAGTGAACAGCGGGGGGGATACAATGAGCAGTTCTTC. This gives the protein CASSEQRGGYNEQFF.

J is TRBJ1-1 and V is TRBV15; a weak D match, TRBD1 (5 bases). In germline, CDR1 is LNHNV, CDR2 YYDKDF (reference sequence). V was trimmed by 1 base and J by 3 bases, leaving 9 bases between them. The CDR3 is made up of 14 amino acids. The CDR3 reads CATSRVGQDTEAFF. The CDR3 DNA reads as TGTGCCACCAGCAGAGTGGGGCAAGACACTGAAGCTTTCTTT.

This clone was observed once. The CDR3 loop is CASRQLSYEQYF. CDR3 sequence (DNA): TGTGCCAGCAGACAGCTCTCCTACGAGCAGTACTTC. The chain combines TRBV2 with TRBJ2-7; D is unclear. V lost 6 bases to trimming and J lost 0 bases, with 6 bases between them. The CDR3 is made up of 12 amino acids. CDR1 and CDR2 from the germline V gene are SNHLY and FYNNEI.

The chain couples TRBV14 to TRBJ1-6, with TRBD1 as a possible D gene (5 bases). Germline values: CDR1 SGHDN, CDR2 FVKESK. The CDR3 length is 12 residues. Between the trimmed V and J ends, which lost 3 bases and 9 bases, there was a span of 6 bases. CDR3 DNA: TGTGCCAGCAGCCACAGGGCTTCACCCCTCCACTTT. This codes for CASSHRASPLHF.

J is TRBJ1-5 and V is TRBV28, with D possibly being TRBD1 (6 bases). The V gene lost 7 bases and the J gene lost 7 bases, with 17 bases spanning the gap. The CDR3 loop spans 14 amino acids. Looked up from germline, CDR1 is MDHEN and CDR2 is SYDVKM. The CDR3 is CASIPPGGVQPQHF. DNA for the CDR3: TGTGCCAGCATTCCCCCGGGGGGCGTACAGCCCCAGCATTTT.

The chain combines TRBV20-1 with TRBJ2-7; 9 nucleotides match TRBD1. Germline CDR1 and CDR2: DFQATT and SNEGSKA (reference sequence). The ends lost 3 bases at V and 5 bases at J; junction bases unmatched: 11. The CDR3 spans 15 residues. The CDR3 sequence: CSASSPGTGINEQYF. In nucleotides, the CDR3 is TGCAGTGCTAGTAGCCCCGGGACAGGGATCAACGAGCAGTACTTC.

V and J are TRBV6-5 and TRBJ2-7; D not resolved. Germline CDR1 MNHEY, CDR2 SVGAGI. The CDR3 totals 15 residues. The V end was cut by 0 bases, the J end by 5 bases, with 14 bases between. CDR3 nucleotide sequence: TGTGCCAGCAGTTACTCGAGGTCTAGTTGGGACGAGCAGTACTTC. Protein product: CASSYSRSSWDEQYF.

The rearrangement links TRBV19 to TRBJ2-7, with 7 bases lining up with TRBD1. The CDR3 extends over 14 amino acids. Germline V gene sequence: CDR1 LNHDA, CDR2 SQIVND (reference sequence). Losses at the gene ends were 3 bases for V and 7 bases for J; bases not matched to a gene: 9. CDR3 DNA sequence: TGTGCCAGTAGTATTGGACAGGCTTTGGGAGAGCAGTACTTC. This encodes CASSIGQALGEQYF.

CDR3 residues: CAWDSGTGNQPQHF. The CDR3 DNA is TGTGCCTGGGATTCCGGGACAGGCAATCAGCCCCAGCATTTT. This chain links TRBV30 with TRBJ1-5, with 7 bases that match TRBD1. CDR1 is GTSNPN and CDR2 is SVGIG in the germline V gene (reference sequence). The CDR3 is made up of 14 amino acids. J was trimmed by 2 bases and V by 5 bases; bases with no gene match: 6.

V is TRBV12-5 and J is TRBJ1-1, with 10 bases that match TRBD1. This CDR3 contains 15 residues. Germline assignment: CDR1 LGHNT and CDR2 FRNRAP. J lost 7 bases, V lost 9 bases, and 14 bases had no gene match. The CDR3 is CASSPPGQGSYEAFF. For the CDR3, the DNA is TGTGCTAGCTCCCCCCCGGGACAGGGGTCCTATGAAGCTTTCTTT.